The rows below give T cell receptor beta chains drawn from one sample of a study of somatic mutations in cytotoxic T cells in rheumatoid arthritis. TCRdb keeps only in-frame clones here, not all; method: immunoSEQ multiplex PCR. Of approximately 5,300 clones in the sample, 70% to 90% were seen once. The sequencing sample was made of CD8+ T cells sorted from blood. The receptors come from a woman aged 45-65 years with rheumatoid arthritis. Both conserved end residues are part of each CDR3. A D gene is named only where the DNA matches it firmly. Some rows have no size entry. The others give once, few or many, or a class for an expanded clone.

>.|.|16|TRBV4-1|TRBJ1-5
TGCGCCAGCAGCCAAGAAAGGACAGTGAGCAATCAGCCCCAGCATTTT
CASSQERTVSNQPQHF
>TRBD2|.|15|TRBV11-2|TRBJ2-1
TGTGCCAGCAGCTTGGGCGCGGGGGGGTACAATGAGCAGTTCTTC
CASSLGAGGYNEQFF
>TRBD1|.|14|TRBV11-2|TRBJ1-1
TGTGCCAGCAGCGAACGACAGGGGTCGGGGGAAGCTTTCTTT
CASSERQGSGEAFF
>TRBD1|.|14|TRBV6-5|TRBJ1-2
TGTGCCAGCAGAAGACAGGGGGCGAACTATGGCTACACCTTC
CASRRQGANYGYTF
>.|.|13|TRBV27|TRBJ2-7
TGTGCCAGCAGTTTTTCCGAGACCTACGAGCAGTACTTC
CASSFSETYEQYF
>.|.|15|TRBV5-8|TRBJ1-2
TGTGCCAGCAGCTTGGTCCAGGAGGTAAACTATGGCTACACCTTC
CASSLVQEVNYGYTF
>.|few|14|TRBV2|TRBJ2-1
TGTGCCGGAAGGGGAGGGACACCATTTAATGAGCAGTTCTTC
CAGRGGTPFNEQFF
>.|.|14|TRBV5-4|TRBJ1-1
TGTGCCAGCAGCTTAGGCCAGGAGAACACTGAAGCTTTCTTT
CASSLGQENTEAFF
>TRBD1|.|15|TRBV5-6|TRBJ2-1
TGTGCCAGCAGCGTGGGACAGCCCTCCTACAATGAGCAGTTCTTC
CASSVGQPSYNEQFF
>.|once|12|TRBV29-1|TRBJ1-2
TGCAGCGTTGAAGAACAGAACTATGGCTACACCTTC
CSVEEQNYGYTF
>TRBD2|once|16|TRBV5-5|TRBJ2-3
TGTGCCAGCAGCAAACGACTAGCGGGGTACACAGATACGCAGTATTTT
CASSKRLAGYTDTQYF
>.|.|14|TRBV13|TRBJ2-3
TGTGCCAGCAGCTTTCGGGGTGGCACAGATACGCAGTATTTT
CASSFRGGTDTQYF
>.|.|15|TRBV5-1|TRBJ1-1
TGTGCCAGCAGACCAGTGGGGACATTGCACACTGAAGCTTTCTTT
CASRPVGTLHTEAFF
>.|.|16|TRBV6-6|TRBJ1-4
TGTGCCAGCAGTTACTCGATCGGCGGGGTAGGTGAAAAACTGTTTTTT
CASSYSIGGVGEKLFF
>TRBD1|.|14|TRBV7-9|TRBJ1-2
TGTGCCAGCAGCCAGAATGGACAGGGAGATGGCTACACCTTC
CASSQNGQGDGYTF
>TRBD1|.|15|TRBV11-2|TRBJ1-4
TGTGCCAGCAGCTCACCGGGACAGGGAAGGGAAAAACTGTTTTTT
CASSSPGQGREKLFF